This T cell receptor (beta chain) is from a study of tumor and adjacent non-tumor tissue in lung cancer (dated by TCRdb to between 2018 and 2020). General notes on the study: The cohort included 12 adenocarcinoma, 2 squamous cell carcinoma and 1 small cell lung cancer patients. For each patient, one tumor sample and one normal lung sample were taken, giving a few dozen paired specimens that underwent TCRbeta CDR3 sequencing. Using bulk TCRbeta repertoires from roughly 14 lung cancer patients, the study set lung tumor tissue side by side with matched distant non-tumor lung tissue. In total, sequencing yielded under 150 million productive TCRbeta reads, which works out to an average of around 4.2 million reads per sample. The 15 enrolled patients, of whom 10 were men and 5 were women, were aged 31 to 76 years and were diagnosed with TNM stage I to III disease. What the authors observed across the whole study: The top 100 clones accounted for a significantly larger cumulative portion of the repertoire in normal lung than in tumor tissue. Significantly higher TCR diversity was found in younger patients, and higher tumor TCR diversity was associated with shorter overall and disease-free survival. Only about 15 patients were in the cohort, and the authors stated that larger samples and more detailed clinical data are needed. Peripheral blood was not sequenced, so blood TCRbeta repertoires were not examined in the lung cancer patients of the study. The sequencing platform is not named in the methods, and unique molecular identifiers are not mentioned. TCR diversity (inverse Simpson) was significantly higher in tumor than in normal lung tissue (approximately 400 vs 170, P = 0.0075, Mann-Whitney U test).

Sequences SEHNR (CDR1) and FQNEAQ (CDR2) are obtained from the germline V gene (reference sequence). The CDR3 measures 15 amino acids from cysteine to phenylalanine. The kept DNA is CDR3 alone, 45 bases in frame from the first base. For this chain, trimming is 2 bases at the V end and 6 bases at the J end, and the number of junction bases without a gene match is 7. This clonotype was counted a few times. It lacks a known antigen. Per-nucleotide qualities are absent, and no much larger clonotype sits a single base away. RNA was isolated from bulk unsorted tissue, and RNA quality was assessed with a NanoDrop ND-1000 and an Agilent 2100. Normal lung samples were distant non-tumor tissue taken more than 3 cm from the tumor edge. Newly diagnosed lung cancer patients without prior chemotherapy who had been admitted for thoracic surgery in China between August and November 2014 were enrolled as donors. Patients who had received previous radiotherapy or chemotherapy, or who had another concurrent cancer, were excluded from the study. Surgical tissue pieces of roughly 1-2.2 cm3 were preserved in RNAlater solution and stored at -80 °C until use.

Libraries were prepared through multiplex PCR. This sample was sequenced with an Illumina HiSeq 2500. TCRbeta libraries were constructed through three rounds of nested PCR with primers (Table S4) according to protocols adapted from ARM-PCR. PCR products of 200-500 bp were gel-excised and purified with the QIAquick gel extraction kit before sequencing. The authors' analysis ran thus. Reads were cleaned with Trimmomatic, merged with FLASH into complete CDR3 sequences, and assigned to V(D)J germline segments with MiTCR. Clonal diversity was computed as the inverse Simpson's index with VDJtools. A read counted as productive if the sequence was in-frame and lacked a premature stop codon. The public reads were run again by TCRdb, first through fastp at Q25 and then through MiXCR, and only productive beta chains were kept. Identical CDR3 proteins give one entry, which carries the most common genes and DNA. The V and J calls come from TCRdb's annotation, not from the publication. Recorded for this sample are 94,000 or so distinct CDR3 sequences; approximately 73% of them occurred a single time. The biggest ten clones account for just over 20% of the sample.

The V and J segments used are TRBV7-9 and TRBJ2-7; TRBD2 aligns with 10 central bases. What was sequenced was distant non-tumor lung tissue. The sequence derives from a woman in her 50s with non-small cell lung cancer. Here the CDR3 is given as CASSLQREGLREQYF. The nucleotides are TGTGCCAGCAGCTTACAGCGGGAGGGCCTCCGCGAGCAGTACTTC.